The rows below give T cell receptor beta chains drawn from one sample of a study of blood T cell repertoires in COVID-19. Assay used: immunoSEQ multiplex PCR; TCRdb lists only in-frame clones, some missing. The sample lists over 150,000 clones; about 83% were seen once. The sequenced sample was peripheral blood. These TCRs come from a young woman who had recovered from COVID-19. Each CDR3 is given with its conserved first and last residue. A D gene is named only where the DNA matches it firmly. A row's size may be missing; if present it is once, few, many or a size class.

D: .; size: .; J: TRBJ1-1; V: TRBV9; CDR3: CASSVDGGASLKAFF; DNA: TGTGCCAGCAGCGTAGATGGGGGGGCGAGTTTGAAGGCTTTCTTT
D: .; size: .; J: TRBJ1-1; V: TRBV9; CDR3: CASSVQGHTEAFF; DNA: TGTGCCAGCAGCGTACAGGGGCACACTGAAGCTTTCTTT
D: TRBD2; size: .; J: TRBJ2-1; V: TRBV18; CDR3: CASSPRLAGKGEQFF; DNA: TGTGCCAGCTCACCACGACTAGCGGGGAAGGGTGAGCAGTTCTTC
D: .; size: .; J: TRBJ2-2; V: TRBV11-3; CDR3: CASSETGTGELFF; DNA: TGTGCCAGCAGCGAGACAGGCACCGGGGAGCTGTTTTTT
D: TRBD1; size: .; J: TRBJ1-5; V: TRBV19; CDR3: CACGSSGQGTWQPQHF; DNA: TGTGCCTGCGGAAGTTCGGGACAGGGTACTTGGCAGCCCCAGCATTTT
D: TRBD2; size: .; J: TRBJ2-3; V: TRBV4-3; CDR3: CASSQTSGLGRGDTQYF; DNA: TGCGCCAGCAGCCAAACTTCGGGACTAGGGAGGGGGGATACGCAGTATTTT
D: .; size: .; J: TRBJ1-2; V: TRBV27; CDR3: CASSRGGRASGYTF; DNA: TGTGCCAGCAGCCGAGGGGGAAGGGCTTCAGGCTACACCTTC
D: .; size: .; J: TRBJ2-1; V: TRBV9; CDR3: CASSPRSEAIEQFF; DNA: TGTGCCAGCAGCCCTAGAAGTGAGGCAATTGAGCAGTTCTTC
D: TRBD1; size: once; J: TRBJ1-4; V: TRBV24-1; CDR3: CATSDKGQGSTNEKLFF; DNA: TGTGCCACCAGTGATAAGGGACAGGGTTCAACTAATGAAAAACTGTTTTTT
D: .; size: .; J: TRBJ1-5; V: TRBV5-1; CDR3: CASSRQGFEPQHF; DNA: TGCGCCAGCAGCCGTCAGGGGTTTGAGCCCCAGCATTTT
D: TRBD2; size: .; J: TRBJ2-3; V: TRBV2; CDR3: CASSAQTSGSTDTQYF; DNA: TGTGCCAGCAGTGCCCAGACTAGCGGAAGCACAGATACGCAGTATTTT
D: TRBD1; size: .; J: TRBJ1-1; V: TRBV28; CDR3: CASGRQGAGDTEAFF; DNA: TGTGCCAGCGGTAGACAGGGGGCAGGGGACACTGAAGCTTTCTTT
D: .; size: .; J: TRBJ1-1; V: TRBV5-1; CDR3: CASSLGAGLNTEAFF; DNA: TGCGCCAGCAGCTTGGGGGCAGGGTTGAACACTGAAGCTTTCTTT
D: TRBD2; size: .; J: TRBJ2-1; V: TRBV7-8; CDR3: CASSLRRPSGDNEQFF; DNA: TGTGCCAGCAGCTTAAGAAGGCCTAGCGGGGACAATGAGCAGTTCTTC
D: TRBD1; size: .; J: TRBJ1-2; V: TRBV10-3; CDR3: CAISQVTGTGYTF; DNA: TGTGCCATCTCCCAGGTGACAGGGACTGGCTACACCTTC
D: .; size: .; J: TRBJ2-1; V: TRBV5-1; CDR3: CASSLVAAYNEQFF; DNA: TGCGCCAGCAGCTTGGTAGCGGCCTACAATGAGCAGTTCTTC
D: TRBD2; size: few; J: TRBJ2-1; V: TRBV7-3; CDR3: CASERGGSDEQFF; DNA: TGTGCCAGCGAGCGCGGGGGTTCGGATGAGCAGTTCTTC
D: TRBD1; size: .; J: TRBJ1-2; V: TRBV19; CDR3: CASKRRQGLYGYTF; DNA: TGTGCCAGTAAAAGGAGACAGGGGCTCTATGGCTACACCTTC
D: TRBD2; size: .; J: TRBJ2-3; V: TRBV7-2; CDR3: CASSLGASGSTDTQYF; DNA: TGTGCCAGCAGCTTAGGTGCTAGCGGGAGCACAGATACGCAGTATTTT
D: .; size: .; J: TRBJ2-2; V: TRBV7-3; CDR3: CASSPSLRQGRTGELFF; DNA: TGTGCCAGCAGCCCGTCACTTCGGCAGGGTAGAACCGGGGAGCTGTTTTTT
D: .; size: .; J: TRBJ1-1; V: TRBV29-1; CDR3: CSALRGGTEAFF; DNA: TGCAGCGCCCTGCGGGGTGGGACTGAAGCTTTCTTT
D: TRBD2; size: few; J: TRBJ2-1; V: TRBV9; CDR3: CASSPGTSGGGWQFF; DNA: TGTGCCAGCAGTCCCGGGACTAGCGGGGGGGGTTGGCAGTTCTTC
D: TRBD2; size: .; J: TRBJ2-3; V: TRBV5-1; CDR3: CASSLAPASGGVGTDTQYF; DNA: TGCGCCAGCAGCTTGGCCCCGGCTAGCGGGGGGGTCGGCACAGATACGCAGTATTTT
D: .; size: .; J: TRBJ2-7; V: TRBV28; CDR3: CASSFRRGEQYF; DNA: TGTGCCAGCAGTTTCAGGAGGGGCGAGCAGTACTTC
D: .; size: .; J: TRBJ1-2; V: TRBV25-1; CDR3: CASRPSSAWSYGYTF; DNA: TGTGCCAGCAGGCCTTCCTCGGCTTGGAGCTATGGCTACACCTTC
D: .; size: .; J: TRBJ2-1; V: TRBV19; CDR3: CASSTDSPREQFF; DNA: TGTGCCAGTAGTACCGACAGCCCTAGGGAGCAGTTCTTC
D: TRBD1; size: .; J: TRBJ2-3; V: TRBV15; CDR3: CATSRSGQGYTDTQYF; DNA: TGTGCCACCAGCAGATCGGGACAGGGCTACACAGATACGCAGTATTTT
D: .; size: .; J: TRBJ2-2; V: TRBV6-6; CDR3: CASSYEARGDGELFF; DNA: TGTGCCAGCAGTTACGAGGCCAGGGGCGACGGGGAGCTGTTTTTT
D: .; size: .; J: TRBJ2-1; V: TRBV6-2/TRBV6-3; CDR3: CASSYGPPWGGPYNEQFF; DNA: TGTGCCAGCAGTTATGGCCCTCCCTGGGGGGGCCCCTACAATGAGCAGTTCTTC
D: .; size: .; J: TRBJ2-5; V: TRBV5-1; CDR3: CASSLGDRLVETQYF; DNA: TGCGCCAGCAGCTTGGGAGACAGGTTGGTCGAGACCCAGTACTTC
D: .; size: .; J: TRBJ1-1; V: TRBV4-3; CDR3: CASSRSGTEAFF; DNA: TGCGCCAGCAGCCGATCGGGCACTGAAGCTTTCTTT
D: TRBD1; size: once; J: TRBJ2-1; V: TRBV14; CDR3: CASSLDRLYNEQFF; DNA: TGTGCCAGCAGCCTGGACAGGCTATACAATGAGCAGTTCTTC
D: .; size: .; J: TRBJ1-1; V: TRBV5-1; CDR3: CASSLVQDRNTEAFF; DNA: TGCGCCAGCAGCTTGGTACAGGACCGGAACACTGAAGCTTTCTTT
D: .; size: .; J: TRBJ1-1; V: TRBV9; CDR3: CASSPGGWDTEAFF; DNA: TGTGCCAGCAGCCCGGGGGGATGGGACACTGAAGCTTTCTTT
D: TRBD1; size: .; J: TRBJ1-1; V: TRBV6-2/TRBV6-3; CDR3: CASSYPWTGTATEAFF; DNA: TGTGCCAGCAGTTACCCGTGGACAGGGACGGCCACTGAAGCTTTCTTT
D: .; size: .; J: TRBJ1-1; V: TRBV28; CDR3: CASSPPRGMGGRTEAFF; DNA: TGTGCCAGCAGTCCCCCCCGTGGAATGGGGGGACGCACTGAAGCTTTCTTT
D: TRBD2; size: .; J: TRBJ2-7; V: TRBV2; CDR3: CASRETSGSSYEQYF; DNA: TGTGCCAGCAGGGAGACTAGCGGTAGCTCCTACGAGCAGTACTTC
D: .; size: .; J: TRBJ1-2; V: TRBV27; CDR3: CASRPHDSRYGYTF; DNA: TGTGCCAGCAGACCACACGACAGCCGATATGGCTACACCTTC
D: .; size: .; J: TRBJ2-4; V: TRBV6-4; CDR3: CASSDSRGNTKNIQYF; DNA: TGTGCCAGCAGTGACTCTAGGGGGAATACCAAAAACATTCAGTACTTC
D: .; size: .; J: TRBJ2-5; V: TRBV19; CDR3: CASSLRQKETQYF; DNA: TGTGCCAGTAGTCTGCGACAGAAAGAGACCCAGTACTTC
D: .; size: .; J: TRBJ1-1; V: TRBV7-8; CDR3: CASSLPTARVDTNTEAFF; DNA: TGTGCCAGCAGCTTACCGACCGCGAGGGTCGACACGAACACTGAAGCTTTCTTT